This TCR beta chain was sequenced for a study of graft-versus-host responses after intestinal transplantation. In the study overall: Anti-thymocyte globulin was used for induction in all recipients, who then took tacrolimus and steroids for about 3 years.

Broader study findings: High graft-versus-host to host-versus-graft clonal ratios were found in allografts of patients who had graft-donor T cell macrochimerism. The recipient marrow held GvH clones, and some of them showed up first in ileum or blood.

Repertoires were generated with immunoSEQ multiplex PCR, while TCRdb's copy carries only in-frame clones and drops some. This sample has some 79,000 clones, with about 88% found just once. Concerning this clone: Its antigen is still unknown.

CDR3 length equals 18 residues. The sample in question was unstimulated CD4+ T cells sorted from spleen or lymph node cells, obtained before intestinal transplant. The clonotype was recovered from a human donor who received an intestinal transplant. The chain links TRBV21-1 to TRBJ2-5; the D call in the table, TRBD1, was not verified against the DNA. TRBV21-1 is an annotated pseudogene. The CDR3 here is CASSKLGSGTGGMETQYF. In nucleotides, the CDR3 is TGTGCCAGCAGCAAATTAGGCTCCGGGACAGGGGGCATGGAGACCCAGTACTTC.